The next 9 T cell receptor beta chains were all read from a single sample in a study of cytomegalovirus exposure and HLA in healthy donors. Libraries were prepared by immunoSEQ multiplex PCR; TCRdb keeps only in-frame clonotypes and omits some of them. The table records 100,000 or so clones, around 85% of them present only once. Sequenced: PBMCs. The receptors were sampled from a woman aged 30 to 39 in good health and CMV-seronegative.

The J gene is TRBJ2-1, the V gene TRBV9; TRBD1 might be the D (5 bases). V gave up 3 bases and J gave up 10 bases, with 14 bases separating them. The CDR3 has 13 amino acids. CDR1 and CDR2 from the germline V gene are SGDLS and YYNGEE. CDR3 nucleotides: TGTGCCAGCAGCGCGTCCAGGGCATCCGAGCAGTTCTTC. It encodes CASSASRASEQFF.

The chain links TRBV6-5 to TRBJ1-1, with D maybe TRBD1 (5 bases). The germline gives CDR1 MNHEY, CDR2 SVGAGI. This CDR3 spans 14 amino acids. Between the trimmed V and J ends, which lost 5 bases and 3 bases, there was a span of 13 bases. The CDR3 nucleotides read TGTGCCAGCAGTCCCCCCCGCAGGGACACTGAAGCTTTCTTT. Its protein product is CASSPPRRDTEAFF.

The chain joins TRBV25-1 to TRBJ2-3; maybe TRBD1 (6 bases). The V end lost 6 bases, the J end lost 7 bases, and 11 bases lay between the germline ends. The CDR3 runs to 12 residues. Germline V CDR1 and CDR2: MGHDK, SYGVNS. The CDR3 DNA follows: TGTGCCAGCAGAGGACAGCCCTATACGCAGTATTTT. This encodes CASRGQPYTQYF.

The chain employs TRBV27 and TRBJ2-1, with 7 bases lining up with TRBD1. CDR3 size: 13 residues. The germline V gene encodes CDR1 MNHEY and CDR2 SMNVEV (reference sequence). V trimming: 6 bases; J trimming: 10 bases; junction bases outside the gene matches: 9. This CDR3 reads CASRATGAGEQFF. The CDR3 nucleotides are TGTGCCAGCAGGGCTACAGGGGCTGGGGAGCAGTTCTTC.

J is TRBJ2-5 and V is TRBV4-3, with 8 bases fitting TRBD2. V lost 0 bases and J lost 0; bases outside the gene matches: 6. CDR3 length equals 17 residues. In germline, CDR1 is LGHNA, CDR2 YSLEER. CDR3 DNA: TGCGCCAGCAGCCAAGAACTAGCGGAAGGGTACCAAGAGACCCAGTACTTC. Its translation is CASSQELAEGYQETQYF.

This clone showed up just a few times. This chain links TRBV5-6 with TRBJ2-5; 14 bases are a match to TRBD2. Trimming at V came to 4 bases and at J to 2 bases, leaving 1 base not matched to a gene. The germline V gene has CDR1 SGHDT and CDR2 YYEEEE. The CDR3 length is 15 residues. CDR3 in DNA: TGTGCCAGCAGCCGGACTAGCGGGGGGCAAGAGACCCAGTACTTC. Translated: CASSRTSGGQETQYF.

This chain links TRBV27 with TRBJ2-1, with 11 bases that match TRBD2. V lost 1 base and J lost 7; bases outside the gene matches: 6. CDR1 and CDR2 from the germline V gene are MNHEY and SMNVEV (reference sequence). The CDR3 is made up of 16 amino acids. The CDR3 is CASSLLGLAEGNEQFF. CDR3 nucleotide sequence: TGTGCCAGCAGTTTATTGGGACTAGCGGAAGGAAATGAGCAGTTCTTC.

The rearrangement joins TRBV29-1 to TRBJ1-1, with D perhaps matching TRBD1 (5 bases). CDR1 and CDR2 (germline): SQVTM, ANQGSEA. Deletions cut 2 bases from V and 12 bases from J, with 16 bases between. The CDR3 is 12 amino acids. The CDR3 here is CSVESGLKRSFF. DNA of the CDR3: TGCAGCGTTGAATCAGGGTTGAAGAGATCTTTCTTT.

The V call is TRBV14, the J call TRBJ2-3; tentative D call: TRBD2 (5 bases). V shed 0 bases and J shed 0 bases, with 7 bases lying between them. Germline CDR1 SGHDN, CDR2 FVKESK. This CDR3 is built from 15 residues. CDR3 nucleotides: TGTGCCAGCAGCCAAGAGGAGGACAGCACAGATACGCAGTATTTT. Translation gives CASSQEEDSTDTQYF.